This entry is about one TCR beta chain. What it binds is unknown. Looked up from germline, CDR1 is KGHSH and CDR2 is LQKENI. V was clipped by 3 bases and J by 4 bases, with 10 bases between them. The CDR3 extends over 14 amino acids. This entry is derived from a study of T cells in localized non-small cell lung cancer. Points from the study as a whole: A median of 57 of the top 100 tumor clones appeared in adjacent lung, which was paired and uninvolved. Heterogeneity is still possible, as just one tumor region was sequenced. Clonality peaked in uninvolved adjacent lung rather than tumor. Density of T cells in blood, when higher, went with longer overall survival.

Repertoires were generated with immunoSEQ multiplex PCR, while TCRdb's copy carries only in-frame clones and drops some. The sample yields some 20,000 clones, approximately 87% seen once. This TCR was sampled from a man aged 35 to 70 with stage II squamous cell lung carcinoma. The gene calls are TRBV18 and TRBJ1-3; tentative D call: TRBD1 (5 bases). This material consisted of PBMCs, taken before any cancer treatment. This CDR3 is CASSPDRSGNTIYF. The CDR3 coding sequence is TGTGCCAGCTCACCTGACAGAAGCGGAAACACCATATATTTT.